A selection of T cell receptor beta chains follows, all from one sample in a study of blood T cells in healthy people across ages. TCRdb processed the 5' RACE reads anew with MiXCR; each CDR3 protein has one entry. The data contain about 1.7 million distinct CDR3 sequences, about 30% of them singletons. The sequencing input was blood. The receptors shown here come from a woman aged 25 to 39 in good health. CDR3s include the opening cysteine and the closing phenylalanine or tryptophan. The order of the fields is clone size, D gene, J gene, V gene, CDR3 protein, CDR3 DNA. The D gene is left open where the match is weak. Part of the rows lack a size; the others show once, few, many or a class for expanded clones.

>few|TRBD1|TRBJ1-2|TRBV7-2
CASSLVDRGNYGYTF
TGTGCCAGCAGCCTCGTGGACAGGGGTAACTATGGCTACACCTTC
>few|.|TRBJ2-1|TRBV3-1
CASSQQIRDEQFF
TGTGCCAGCAGCCAACAGATACGGGATGAGCAGTTCTTC
>few|.|TRBJ2-3|TRBV20-1
CSAPDGTDTQYF
TGCAGTGCTCCGGACGGCACAGATACGCAGTATTTT
>.|TRBD2|TRBJ2-2|TRBV20-1
CSARKTSGGPGELFF
TGCAGTGCTAGAAAGACTAGCGGGGGGCCCGGGGAGCTGTTTTTT
>.|.|TRBJ1-6|TRBV5-1
CASAGEDNSPLHF
TGCGCCAGCGCCGGGGAAGATAATTCACCCCTCCACTTT
>.|TRBD1|TRBJ1-4|TRBV20-1
CSAREQGTTNEKLFF
TGCAGTGCCAGAGAACAGGGGACAACTAATGAAAAACTGTTTTTT
>few|TRBD1|TRBJ1-1|TRBV6-5
CASSQTTGEAFF
TGTGCCAGCAGTCAAACGACAGGGGAAGCTTTCTTT
>many|.|TRBJ1-2|TRBV11-2
CASSWGKPVQDYTF
TGTGCCAGCAGCTGGGGAAAGCCCGTCCAGGACTACACCTTC
>.|TRBD1|TRBJ1-6|TRBV5-1
CASSSDRGNFSPLHF
TGCGCCAGCAGCTCCGACAGGGGGAATTTTTCACCCCTCCACTTT
>.|TRBD1|TRBJ2-4|TRBV18
CASSPGDRGNIQYF
TGTGCCAGCTCACCGGGGGACAGGGGAAACATTCAGTACTTC
>.|.|TRBJ2-3|TRBV27
CASSTMLGGSTDTQYF
TGTGCCAGCAGCACTATGTTGGGGGGAAGCACAGATACGCAGTATTTT